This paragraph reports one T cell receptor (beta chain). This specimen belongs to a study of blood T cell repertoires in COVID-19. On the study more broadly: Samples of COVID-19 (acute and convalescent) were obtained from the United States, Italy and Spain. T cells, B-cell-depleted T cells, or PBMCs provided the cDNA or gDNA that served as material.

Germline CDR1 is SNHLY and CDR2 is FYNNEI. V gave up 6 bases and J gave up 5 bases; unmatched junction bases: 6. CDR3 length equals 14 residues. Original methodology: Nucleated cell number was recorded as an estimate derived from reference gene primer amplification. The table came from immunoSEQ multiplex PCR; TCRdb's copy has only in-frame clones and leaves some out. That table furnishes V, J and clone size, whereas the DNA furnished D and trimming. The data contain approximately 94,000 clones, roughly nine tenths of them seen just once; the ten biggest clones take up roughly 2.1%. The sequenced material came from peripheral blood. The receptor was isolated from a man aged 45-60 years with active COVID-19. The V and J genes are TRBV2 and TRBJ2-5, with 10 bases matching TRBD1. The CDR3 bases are TGTGCCAGCAGGACAGGGGGCGCCCCGGAGACCCAGTACTTC. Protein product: CASRTGGAPETQYF.